The 17 T cell receptor beta chains reported below all come from one sample, sequenced in a study of neurological immune-mediated disorders. TCRdb passed the 5' RACE reads through MiXCR, listing each CDR3 protein once. The sample has about 65,000 distinct CDR3 sequences, 4.1% seen once; the top ten hold roughly 2.7%. What was sequenced was PBMCs. All receptors derive from a man aged 50-59 years with multiple sclerosis.

This clonotype was recorded a few times. The rearrangement joins TRBV4-1 to TRBJ2-5; the match to TRBD2 covers 12 bases. The length of the CDR3 is 20 residues. The junction had 16 bases not matched to a gene; V was cut back by 4 bases and J by 1 base. Germline lookup yields CDR1 MGHRA and CDR2 YSYEKL. CDR3 sequence: CASSPSGGLAGTRPQETQYF. The CDR3 DNA sequence: TGCGCCAGCAGCCCCTCAGGCGGACTAGCGGGGACTCGCCCCCAAGAGACCCAGTACTTC.

This clonotype was observed many times. The chain has TRBV12-3 or TRBV12-4 and TRBJ1-4; D perhaps matches TRBD1 (5 bases). Trimming shortened V by 5 bases and J by 5 bases, and 12 bases separated the two germline ends. The CDR3 length is 14 residues. DNA of the CDR3: TGTGCCAGCAGTCCGGGACGGAGCAATGAAAAACTGTTTTTT. Translation gives CASSPGRSNEKLFF.

This clonotype appeared many times. The chain carries TRBV20-1 and TRBJ2-7; D possibly corresponds to TRBD2 (6 bases). This CDR3 is built from 14 residues. The ends were cut back, 2 bases at V and 0 bases at J, with 11 bases in the middle. The V gene's germline CDR1 is DFQATT and CDR2 SNEGSKA (reference sequence). The CDR3 DNA follows: TGCAGTGCTAGAACGGGGGATCACTCCTACGAGCAGTACGTC. Its translation: CSARTGDHSYEQYV.

V and J are TRBV5-6 and TRBJ1-3; the D gene is possibly TRBD1 (5 bases). Deletions cut 0 bases from V and 9 bases from J, with 16 bases between. Germline loops: CDR1 SGHDT, CDR2 YYEEEE. The CDR3 consists of 15 residues. CDR3 DNA: TGTGCCAGCAGCTTGGTCGACAGACATGTGGGCACCATATATTTT. Its translation: CASSLVDRHVGTIYF.

This clonotype was counted many times. This chain joins TRBV7-6 and TRBJ1-2, with a possible D match to TRBD1 (5 bases). V was pared by 5 bases and J by 0 bases, with 10 bases between. CDR1 and CDR2 from the germline V gene are SGHVS and FNYEAQ. CDR3 length equals 14 residues. The CDR3 DNA sequence: TGTGCCAGCAGCCCACTGGGGCCTAACTATGGCTACACCTTC. This gives the protein CASSPLGPNYGYTF.

The gene calls are TRBV27 and TRBJ1-1; tentative D call: TRBD1 (5 bases). The germline V gene has CDR1 MNHEY and CDR2 SMNVEV (reference sequence). The V and J ends lost 6 bases and 8 bases respectively, with 16 bases between them. The CDR3 runs to 13 residues. DNA for the CDR3: TGTGCCAGCAGACGGGACCAAATCGGGGAAGCTTTCTTT. It yields the protein CASRRDQIGEAFF.

This clonotype came up many times. The V call is TRBV7-9, the J call TRBJ2-3; 9 nucleotides align to TRBD2. The germline V gene encodes CDR1 SEHNR and CDR2 FQNEAQ (reference sequence). The CDR3 spans 15 residues. V lost 6 bases and J lost 2; bases outside the gene matches: 6. DNA for the CDR3: TGTGCCAGCAGACATAGCGGGAGAAACACAGATACGCAGTATTTT. Amino acids: CASRHSGRNTDTQYF. The full variable domain, in which reference TRBV7-9 and TRBJ2-3 provide the parts outside the CDR3, is DTGVSQNPRHKITKRGQNVTFRCDPISEHNRLYWYRQTLGQGPEFLTYFQNEAQLEKSRLLSDRFSAERPKGSFSTLEIQRTEQGDSAMYLCASRHSGRNTDTQYFGPGTRLTVL.

This clonotype was seen repeatedly, ten times or more. J is TRBJ1-2 and V is TRBV20-1, with a tentative D call TRBD1 (5 bases). Germline V gene data show CDR1 as DFQATT and CDR2 as SNEGSKA (reference sequence). The CDR3 is 13 residues long. V was clipped by 6 bases and J by 1 base, with 12 bases between them. In DNA form, the CDR3 reads TGCAGTGCAACGGACAATCGTAACTATGGCTACACCTTC. As protein: CSATDNRNYGYTF.

This clonotype was seen at least ten times. This CDR3 is CASSLFVQETQYF. DNA of the CDR3: TGTGCCAGCAGCTTATTTGTCCAAGAGACCCAGTACTTC. This chain connects TRBV7-8 to TRBJ2-5, with D unresolved. The CDR3 contains 13 residues. From germline, CDR1 is SGHVS and CDR2 FQNEAQ. Between the trimmed V and J ends, which lost 2 bases and 1 base, there was a span of 5 bases.

This clonotype was seen at least ten times. The rearrangement links TRBV5-1 to TRBJ2-1, with TRBD2 matching 12 bases. Trimming cost V 6 bases and J 9 bases; bases outside gene matches: 10. The CDR3 contains 15 residues. Germline lookup yields CDR1 SGHRS and CDR2 YFSETQ. CDR3 amino acids: CASTPRTSGEVEQFF. Written as DNA, the CDR3 is TGCGCCAGCACCCCCCGGACTAGCGGGGAGGTTGAGCAGTTCTTC.

This clonotype came up many times. At one of its ends the junction is not consistent with the germline gene, which may arise from a read error. This rearrangement joins TRBV7-7 to TRBJ2-2, with 8 bases matching TRBD1. CDR3 size: 15 residues. Germline V gives CDR1 SSHAT, CDR2 FNYEAQ (reference sequence). In nucleotides, the CDR3 is TGTGCTAGCAGTCTCGGACAGGGTTGGACCGGGGAGCTGTTTTTT. It codes for CASSLGQGWTGELFF.

There are many counts of this clonotype. The chain uses TRBV20-1 and TRBJ2-5, with a possible D match to TRBD1 (5 bases). The CDR3 loop spans 14 amino acids. Germline V gives CDR1 DFQATT, CDR2 SNEGSKA (reference sequence). V was cut by 1 base and J by 4 bases, with 13 bases left in between. The CDR3 DNA is TGCAGTGCTAGAGTTCCAGGGATCTTAGAGACCCAGTACTTC. This translates into CSARVPGILETQYF.

This clonotype was detected many times. The chain recombines TRBV20-1 with TRBJ1-6; a weak D match, TRBD1 (5 bases). Germline CDR1 is DFQATT and CDR2 is SNEGSKA (reference sequence). Trimming shortened V by 3 bases and J by 4 bases, and 16 bases separated the two germline ends. The CDR3 is made up of 16 amino acids. The CDR3, as DNA: TGCAGTGCTAGGCTCCGACCTGGGGCATATAATTCACCCCTCCACTTT. Translating it yields CSARLRPGAYNSPLHF.

This clonotype was observed at least ten times. The chain joins TRBV24-1 to TRBJ2-3; 9 bases agree with TRBD1. The CDR3 consists of 15 residues. Per the germline V gene, CDR1 is KGHDR and CDR2 is SFDVKD. The J segment lost 5 bases and the V segment lost 4 bases, leaving 6 bases of the junction unmatched. The CDR3 reads CATSEGGTGLDTQYF. The DNA for the CDR3 is TGTGCCACCAGTGAGGGGGGGACAGGGTTAGATACGCAGTATTTT.

This clonotype was found many times. The chain links TRBV28 to TRBJ1-5; D call uncertain. The V gene lost 1 base and the J gene lost 7 bases, with 5 bases spanning the gap. CDR3 length: 12 residues. From germline, CDR1 is MDHEN and CDR2 SYDVKM. CDR3 nucleotides: TGTGCCAGCAGTTTATTAAGACAGCCCCAGCATTTT. As protein: CASSLLRQPQHF.

This clonotype was seen ten or more times. The chain is built from TRBV15 and TRBJ2-5, with TRBD2 matching 9 bases. This CDR3 spans 16 amino acids. V lost 0 bases and J lost 2; bases outside the gene matches: 4. Germline V CDR1 and CDR2: LNHNV, YYDKDF (reference sequence). CDR3 loop: CATSRDRAGGQETQYF. The CDR3, as DNA: TGTGCCACCAGCAGAGACAGAGCGGGGGGACAAGAGACCCAGTACTTC.

This clonotype was observed many times. V is TRBV19 and J is TRBJ2-1; 7 bases fit TRBD2. The V gene end was trimmed by 6 bases and the J gene end by 4 bases; junction bases not matched to a gene: 3. Germline V gives CDR1 LNHDA, CDR2 SQIVND (reference sequence). The CDR3 is made up of 13 amino acids. The CDR3 loop is CASSGGYYNEQFF. The CDR3 coding sequence is TGTGCCAGTAGCGGGGGGTATTACAATGAGCAGTTCTTC.